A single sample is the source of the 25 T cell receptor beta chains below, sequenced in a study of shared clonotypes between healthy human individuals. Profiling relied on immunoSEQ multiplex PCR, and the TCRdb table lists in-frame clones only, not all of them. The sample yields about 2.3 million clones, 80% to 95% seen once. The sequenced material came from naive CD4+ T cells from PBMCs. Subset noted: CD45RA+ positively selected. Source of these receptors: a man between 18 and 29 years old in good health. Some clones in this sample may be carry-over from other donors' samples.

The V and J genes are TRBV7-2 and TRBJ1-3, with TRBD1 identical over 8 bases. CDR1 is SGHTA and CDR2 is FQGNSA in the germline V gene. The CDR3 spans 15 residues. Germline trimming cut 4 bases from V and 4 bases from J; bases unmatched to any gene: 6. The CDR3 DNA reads TGTGCCAGCAGCTCGAGGACAGGGTCGGGAAACACCATATATTTT. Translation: CASSSRTGSGNTIYF.

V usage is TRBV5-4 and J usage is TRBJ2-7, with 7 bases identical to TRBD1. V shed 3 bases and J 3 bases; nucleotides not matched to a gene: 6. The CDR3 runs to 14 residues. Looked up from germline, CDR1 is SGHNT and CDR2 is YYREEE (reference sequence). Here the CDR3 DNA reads TGTGCCAGCAGCTCTAGACAGGGTAACTACGAGCAGTACTTC. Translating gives CASSSRQGNYEQYF.

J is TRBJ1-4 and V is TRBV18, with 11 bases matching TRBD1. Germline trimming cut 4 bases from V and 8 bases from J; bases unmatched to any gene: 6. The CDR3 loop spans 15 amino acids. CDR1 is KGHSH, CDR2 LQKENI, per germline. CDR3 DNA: TGTGCCAGCTCACGAACCGGGACAGGGGGAGAAAAACTGTTTTTT. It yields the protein CASSRTGTGGEKLFF.

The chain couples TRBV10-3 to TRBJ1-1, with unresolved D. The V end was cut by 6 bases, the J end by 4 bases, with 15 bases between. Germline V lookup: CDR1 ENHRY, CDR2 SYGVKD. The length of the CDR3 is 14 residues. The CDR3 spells CAISGNGGATEAFF. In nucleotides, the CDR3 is TGTGCCATCAGCGGAAACGGCGGCGCCACTGAAGCTTTCTTT.

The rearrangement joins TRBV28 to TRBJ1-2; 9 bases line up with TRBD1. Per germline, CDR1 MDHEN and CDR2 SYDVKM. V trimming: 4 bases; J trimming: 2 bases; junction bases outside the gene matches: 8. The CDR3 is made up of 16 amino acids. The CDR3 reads CASSSPQGARNYGYTF. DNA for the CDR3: TGTGCCAGCAGTTCCCCACAGGGGGCAAGAAACTATGGCTACACCTTC.

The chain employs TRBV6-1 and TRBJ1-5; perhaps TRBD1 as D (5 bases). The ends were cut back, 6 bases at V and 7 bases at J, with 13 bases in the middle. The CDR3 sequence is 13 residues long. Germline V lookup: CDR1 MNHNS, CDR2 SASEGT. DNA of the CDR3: TGTGCCAGCAGCGGGACGGCGGACCAGCCCCAGCATTTT. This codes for CASSGTADQPQHF.

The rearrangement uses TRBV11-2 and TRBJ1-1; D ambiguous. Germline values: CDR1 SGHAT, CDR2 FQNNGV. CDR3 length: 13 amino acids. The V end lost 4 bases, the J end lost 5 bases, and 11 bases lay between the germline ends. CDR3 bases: TGTGCCAGCAGCTCTTCACGGGGAACTGAAGCTTTCTTT. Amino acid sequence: CASSSSRGTEAFF.

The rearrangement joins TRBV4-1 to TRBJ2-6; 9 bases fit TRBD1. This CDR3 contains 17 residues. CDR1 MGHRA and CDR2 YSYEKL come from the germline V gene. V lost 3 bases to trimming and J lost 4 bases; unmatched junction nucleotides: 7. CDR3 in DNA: TGCGCCAGCAGCCACCCGGACAGGGGAACCGGGGCCAACGTCCTGACTTTC. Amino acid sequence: CASSHPDRGTGANVLTF.

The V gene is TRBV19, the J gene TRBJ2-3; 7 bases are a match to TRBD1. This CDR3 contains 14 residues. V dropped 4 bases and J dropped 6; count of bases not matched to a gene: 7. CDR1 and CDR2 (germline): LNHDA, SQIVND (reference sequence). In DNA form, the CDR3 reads TGTGCCAGTAGTAAGGACAGGTTCGAGGATACGCAGTATTTT. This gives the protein CASSKDRFEDTQYF.

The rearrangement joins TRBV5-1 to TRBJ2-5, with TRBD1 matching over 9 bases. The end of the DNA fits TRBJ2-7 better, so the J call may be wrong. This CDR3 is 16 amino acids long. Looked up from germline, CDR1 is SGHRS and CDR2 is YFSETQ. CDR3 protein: CASSLPGTGLPYEQYF. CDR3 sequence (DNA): TGCGCCAGCAGCTTGCCCGGGACAGGGCTCCCCTACGAGCAGTACTTC.

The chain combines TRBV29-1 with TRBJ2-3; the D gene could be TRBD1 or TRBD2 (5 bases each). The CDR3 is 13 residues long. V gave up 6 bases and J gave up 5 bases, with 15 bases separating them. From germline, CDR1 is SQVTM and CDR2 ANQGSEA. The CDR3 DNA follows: TGCAGCGTATATGGGACCTTGGGAGATACGCAGTATTTT. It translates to CSVYGTLGDTQYF.

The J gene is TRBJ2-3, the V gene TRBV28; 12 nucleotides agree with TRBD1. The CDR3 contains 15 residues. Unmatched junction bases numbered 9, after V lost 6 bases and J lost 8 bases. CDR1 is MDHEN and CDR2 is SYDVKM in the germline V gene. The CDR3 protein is CASRDPGQGAVTQYF. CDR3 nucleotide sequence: TGTGCCAGCAGAGATCCGGGACAGGGGGCTGTTACGCAGTATTTT.

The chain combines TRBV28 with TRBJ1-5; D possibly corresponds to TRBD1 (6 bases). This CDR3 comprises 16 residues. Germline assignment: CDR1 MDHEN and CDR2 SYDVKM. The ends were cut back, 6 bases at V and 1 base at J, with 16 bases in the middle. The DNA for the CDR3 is TGTGCCAGCAGGACCTACAGGGTTGGGAGCAATCAGCCCCAGCATTTT. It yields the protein CASRTYRVGSNQPQHF.

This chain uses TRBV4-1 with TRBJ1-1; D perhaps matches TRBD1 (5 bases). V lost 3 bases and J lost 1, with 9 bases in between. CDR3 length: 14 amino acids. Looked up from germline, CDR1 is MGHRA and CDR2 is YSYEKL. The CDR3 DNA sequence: TGCGCCAGCAGCCAGGGACGGAAGAACACTGAAGCTTTCTTT. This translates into CASSQGRKNTEAFF.

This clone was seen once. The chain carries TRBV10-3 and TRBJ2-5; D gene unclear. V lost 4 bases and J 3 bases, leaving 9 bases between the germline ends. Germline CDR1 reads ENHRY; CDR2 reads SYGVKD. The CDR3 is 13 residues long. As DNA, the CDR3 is TGTGCCATCAGTGGGGGTGGAAAAGAGACCCAGTACTTC. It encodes CAISGGGKETQYF.

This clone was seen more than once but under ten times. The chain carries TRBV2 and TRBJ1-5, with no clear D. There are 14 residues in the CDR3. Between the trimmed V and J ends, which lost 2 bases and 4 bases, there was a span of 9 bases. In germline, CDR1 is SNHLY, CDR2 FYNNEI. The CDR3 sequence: CASSESARNQPQHF. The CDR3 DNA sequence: TGTGCCAGCAGTGAATCGGCGCGTAATCAGCCCCAGCATTTT.

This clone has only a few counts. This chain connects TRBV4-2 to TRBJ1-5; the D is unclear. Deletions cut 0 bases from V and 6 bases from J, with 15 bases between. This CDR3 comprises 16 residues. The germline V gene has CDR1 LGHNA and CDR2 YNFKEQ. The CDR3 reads CASSQDAAGLGQPQHF. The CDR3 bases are TGTGCCAGCAGCCAAGATGCGGCAGGCTTGGGTCAGCCCCAGCATTTT.

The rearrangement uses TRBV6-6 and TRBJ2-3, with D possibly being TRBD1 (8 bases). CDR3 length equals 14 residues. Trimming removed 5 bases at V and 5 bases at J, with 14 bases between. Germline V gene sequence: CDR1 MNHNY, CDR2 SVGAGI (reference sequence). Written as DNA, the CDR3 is TGTGCCAGCAGTGGACAGGGAGGGAAAGATACGCAGTATTTT. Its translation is CASSGQGGKDTQYF.

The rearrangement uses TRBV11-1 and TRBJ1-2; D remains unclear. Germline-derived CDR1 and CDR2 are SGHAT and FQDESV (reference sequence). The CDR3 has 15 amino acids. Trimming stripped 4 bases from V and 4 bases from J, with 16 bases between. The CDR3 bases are TGTGCCAGCAGCTCACCCGGTACGGTTACCTATGGCTACACCTTC. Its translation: CASSSPGTVTYGYTF.

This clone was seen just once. CDR3 nucleotide sequence: TGCAGTGCTAGGTTTGGAGGGGGCTACACCTTC. Its translation: CSARFGGGYTF. The chain combines TRBV20-1 with TRBJ1-2; D remains unclear. This CDR3 contains 11 residues. V lost 3 bases and J 8 bases, leaving 10 bases between the germline ends. Germline lookup yields CDR1 DFQATT and CDR2 SNEGSKA (reference sequence).

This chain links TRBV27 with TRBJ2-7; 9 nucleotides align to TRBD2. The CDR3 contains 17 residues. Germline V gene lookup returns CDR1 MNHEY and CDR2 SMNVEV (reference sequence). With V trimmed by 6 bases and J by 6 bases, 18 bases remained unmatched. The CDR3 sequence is CASSPTSGSAMGLEQYF. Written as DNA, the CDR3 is TGTGCCAGCAGCCCGACTAGCGGATCCGCTATGGGGCTCGAGCAGTACTTC.

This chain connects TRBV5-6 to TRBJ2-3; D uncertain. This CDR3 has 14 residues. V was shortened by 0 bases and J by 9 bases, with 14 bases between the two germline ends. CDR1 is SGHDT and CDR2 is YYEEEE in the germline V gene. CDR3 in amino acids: CASSLVDWGNTQYF. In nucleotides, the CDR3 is TGTGCCAGCAGCTTGGTGGATTGGGGAAACACGCAGTATTTT. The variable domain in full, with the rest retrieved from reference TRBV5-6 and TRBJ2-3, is DAGVTQSPTHLIKTRGQQVTLRCSPKSGHDTVSWYQQALGQGPQFIFQYYEEEERQRGNFPDRFSGHQFPNYSSELNVNALLLGDSALYLCASSLVDWGNTQYFGPGTRLTVL.

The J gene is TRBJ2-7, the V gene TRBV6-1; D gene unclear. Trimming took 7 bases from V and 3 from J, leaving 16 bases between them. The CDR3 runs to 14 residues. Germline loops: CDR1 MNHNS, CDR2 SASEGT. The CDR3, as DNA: TGTGCCAGCAATCGCAGGTCGCCCCTCTACGAGCAGTACTTC. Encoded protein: CASNRRSPLYEQYF.

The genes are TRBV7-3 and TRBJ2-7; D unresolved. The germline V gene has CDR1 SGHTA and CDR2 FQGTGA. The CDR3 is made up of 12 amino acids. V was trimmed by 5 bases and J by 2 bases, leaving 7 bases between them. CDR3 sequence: CASSPGAYEQYF. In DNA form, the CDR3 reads TGTGCCAGCAGCCCCGGTGCCTACGAGCAGTACTTC. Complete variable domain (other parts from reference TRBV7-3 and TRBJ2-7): GAGVSQTPSNKVTEKGKYVELRCDPISGHTALYWYRQSLGQGPEFLIYFQGTGAADDSGLPNDRFFAVRPEGSVSTLKIQRTERGDSAVYLCASSPGAYEQYFGPGTRLTVT.

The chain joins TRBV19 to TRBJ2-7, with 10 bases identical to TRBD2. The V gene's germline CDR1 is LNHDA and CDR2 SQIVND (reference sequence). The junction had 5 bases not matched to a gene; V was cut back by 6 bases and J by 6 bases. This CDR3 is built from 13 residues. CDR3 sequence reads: CASRAGGEIEQYF. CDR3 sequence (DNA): TGTGCCAGTAGAGCGGGAGGGGAGATCGAGCAGTACTTC.